The clone carrying this T cell receptor beta chain was detected a few times. This sample stems from a study of blood T cell repertoires in COVID-19. Study overall: T cells, B-cell-depleted T cells, or PBMCs supplied cDNA or gDNA.

As processed by the authors: The authors estimated nucleated cell counts from reference gene primer amplification. The data were produced by immunoSEQ multiplex PCR, yet TCRdb's version contains in-frame clones alone and is incomplete. V and J calls and clone size are as listed in that table; D and trimming were resolved from the DNA. The top ten clones hold under 2% of a sample with 150,000 to 180,000 clones, roughly 80% of them seen once. Unmatched junction bases numbered 8, after V lost 7 bases and J lost 0 bases. CDR3 length equals 15 residues. The germline V gene encodes CDR1 SGHTA and CDR2 FQGNSA.

Material: peripheral blood. This clonotype was sampled from an elderly man with acute or convalescent COVID-19. The chain is built from TRBV7-2 and TRBJ2-5, with TRBD2 identical over 7 bases. Written as DNA, the CDR3 is TGTGCCAGCACCTTTAGCGGGTCGTACCAAGAGACCCAGTACTTC. Translated, it gives CASTFSGSYQETQYF.